What follows are 19 T cell receptor beta chains derived from one specimen sequenced in a study of OX40 agonist ivuxolimab in advanced cancers. The data were produced by immunoSEQ multiplex PCR, yet TCRdb's version contains in-frame clones alone and is incomplete. The sample lists tens of thousands of clones, approximately 78% occurring once. The sample consisted of CD4+ or CD8+ T cells sorted from blood, taken in a trial of the OX40 agonist ivuxolimab. The receptors were gathered from an adult with an advanced solid tumor such as melanoma, head and neck, liver or kidney cancer.

This chain links TRBV28 with TRBJ2-5; D may be TRBD1 (6 bases). The J call could be wrong; TRBJ2-7 is a better fit for the DNA end. This CDR3 region has 13 residues. Germline CDR1 and CDR2: MDHEN and SYDVKM. The DNA of the CDR3 is TGTGCCAGCAGTCTCGGACAGCCCTACGAGCAGTACTTC. It is translated as CASSLGQPYEQYF.

This clone was picked up one time. V usage is TRBV5-1 and J usage is TRBJ2-3; D is perhaps TRBD1 or TRBD2 (6 bases each). The germline V gene has CDR1 SGHRS and CDR2 YFSETQ. Trimming removed 5 bases at V and 5 bases at J, with 18 bases between. The CDR3 consists of 15 residues. In DNA form, the CDR3 reads TGCGCCAGCAGTGGGTTCGGGGGCTGGATAGATACGCAGTATTTT. Residues: CASSGFGGWIDTQYF. The full variable domain, completed using reference TRBV5-1 and TRBJ2-3, is KAGVTQTPRYLIKTRGQQVTLSCSPISGHRSVSWYQQTPGQGLQFLFEYFSETQRNKGNFPGRFSGRQFSNSRSEMNVSTLELGDSALYLCASSGFGGWIDTQYFGPGTRLTVL.

Only one count was recorded for this clone. The V gene is TRBV19, the J gene TRBJ1-1; unclear D gene. V was trimmed by 7 bases and J by 0 bases, leaving 21 bases between them. This CDR3 has 17 amino acids. From germline, CDR1 is LNHDA and CDR2 SQIVND (reference sequence). The CDR3 DNA sequence: TGTGCCAGTATTCCCCTCGGCGGCAAATCGTTGAACACTGAAGCTTTCTTT. Its protein is CASIPLGGKSLNTEAFF.

CDR3 nucleotide sequence: TGTGCCAGCAGTTTAGGTGTCACTACGACTCCTTATAGCAATCAGCCCCAGCATTTT. Translated, it gives CASSLGVTTTPYSNQPQHF. The chain uses TRBV28 and TRBJ1-5; unclear D gene. V was pared by 2 bases and J by 0 bases, with 20 bases between. This CDR3 has 19 amino acids. Germline V gene lookup returns CDR1 MDHEN and CDR2 SYDVKM. The complete variable domain, with remaining parts taken from reference TRBV28 and TRBJ1-5, reads DVKVTQSSRYLVKRTGEKVFLECVQDMDHENMFWYRQDPGLGLRLIYFSYDVKMKEKGDIPEGYSVSREKKERFSLILESASTNQTSMYLCASSLGVTTTPYSNQPQHFGDGTRLSIL.

This clone was recorded a few times. The rearrangement joins TRBV4-2 to TRBJ1-5; D is perhaps TRBD1 (5 bases). The CDR3 length is 15 residues. CDR1 and CDR2 from the germline V gene are LGHNA and YNFKEQ. Trimming left V 2 bases short and J 5 bases short, with 13 bases between. CDR3 bases: TGTGCCAGCAGCCAAACCTGGGACTTAGATCAGCCCCAGCATTTT. This sequence encodes CASSQTWDLDQPQHF.

The rearrangement joins TRBV7-6 to TRBJ1-3, with TRBD1 matching 8 bases. The length of the CDR3 is 14 residues. Germline V lookup: CDR1 SGHVS, CDR2 FNYEAQ. V gave up 6 bases and J gave up 4 bases; unmatched junction bases: 5. The CDR3 loop is CASRDRGSGNTIYF. The DNA of the CDR3 is TGTGCCAGCAGAGACAGGGGTTCCGGAAACACCATATATTTT.

The chain carries TRBV12-2 and TRBJ2-3; TRBD2 is the table's D call, not checked against the DNA. TRBV12-2 is a documented pseudogene. The CDR3 consists of 17 residues. CDR3 DNA sequence: TGTGCAAGTCGCTCCGAATTCCTAGCGGGCCTCACAGATACGCAGTATTTT. This encodes CASRSEFLAGLTDTQYF.

V usage is TRBV7-6 and J usage is TRBJ2-1; D is unresolved. Trimming took off 5 bases at V and 4 bases at J, with 15 bases between the two ends. The V gene's germline CDR1 is SGHVS and CDR2 FNYEAQ. CDR3 size: 15 residues. Here the CDR3 DNA reads TGTGCCAGCAGCCCCTTGGCGCGGAATTACAATGAGCAGTTCTTC. It yields the protein CASSPLARNYNEQFF.

This sequence joins TRBV6-5 and TRBJ2-2, with D tentatively TRBD1 (6 bases). Germline V lookup: CDR1 MNHEY, CDR2 SVGAGI. Trimming removed 4 bases at V and 6 bases at J, with 12 bases between. There are 14 residues in the CDR3. CDR3 in amino acids: CASSLQGGAGELFF. Here the CDR3 DNA reads TGTGCCAGCAGTTTACAGGGTGGTGCCGGGGAGCTGTTTTTT.

This clone was recorded once. The chain uses TRBV19 and TRBJ2-5; 9 nucleotides match TRBD1. V shed 4 bases and J 4 bases; nucleotides not matched to a gene: 13. The germline gives CDR1 LNHDA, CDR2 SQIVND (reference sequence). CDR3 length: 17 amino acids. DNA for the CDR3: TGTGCCAGTAGTACGACCTCAACAGGGGGCACAAGAGAGACCCAGTACTTC. It yields the protein CASSTTSTGGTRETQYF. Full variable domain (outside the CDR3, taken from reference TRBV19 and TRBJ2-5): DGGITQSPKYLFRKEGQNVTLSCEQNLNHDAMYWYRQDPGQGLRLIYYSQIVNDFQKGDIAEGYSVSREKKESFPLTVTSAQKNPTAFYLCASSTTSTGGTRETQYFGPGTRLLVL.

This clone showed up just once. This chain links TRBV28 with TRBJ1-1; D call uncertain. The V and J ends lost 8 bases and 4 bases respectively, with 2 bases between them. Germline lookup yields CDR1 MDHEN and CDR2 SYDVKM. This CDR3 contains 9 residues. CDR3 region: CASGTEAFF. The CDR3 nucleotides are TGTGCCAGCGGCACTGAAGCTTTCTTT.

The rearrangement uses TRBV10-3 and TRBJ1-4; D not resolved. This CDR3 has 12 amino acids. V dropped 0 bases and J dropped 8 bases, with 4 bases sitting between them. Germline values: CDR1 ENHRY, CDR2 SYGVKD. The CDR3 coding sequence is TGTGCCATCAGTGAGTCGAACGAAAAACTGTTTTTT. It is translated as CAISESNEKLFF.

The gene calls are TRBV11-3 and TRBJ2-7; 8 bases align to TRBD2. The CDR3 loop spans 18 amino acids. Germline values: CDR1 SGHNT, CDR2 YENEEA. V was clipped by 4 bases and J by 2 bases; unmatched bases: 16. In DNA form, the CDR3 reads TGTGCCAGCAGCTGGAACACGCAAGCGGGAGAATCCCCCTACGAGCAGTACTTC. It is translated as CASSWNTQAGESPYEQYF.

This clone occurred a few times. The CDR3 is CASSLGSLNTIYF. The CDR3 coding sequence is TGTGCCAGCAGCTTGGGGTCTTTAAACACCATATATTTT. This chain uses TRBV5-6 with TRBJ1-3; D gene ambiguous. With 0 bases removed from V and 6 bases from J, the gap between germline ends came to 7 bases. From germline, CDR1 is SGHDT and CDR2 YYEEEE. CDR3 size: 13 residues.

The chain couples TRBV28 to TRBJ2-2; D is perhaps TRBD1 or TRBD2 (5 bases each). V lost 4 bases, J lost 1 base, and 10 bases lay in between. The germline CDR1 and CDR2 sequences are MDHEN and SYDVKM. The length of the CDR3 is 15 residues. As DNA, the CDR3 is TGTGCCAGCAGTTACGGGGCAAGGAACACCGGGGAGCTGTTTTTT. Translated, it gives CASSYGARNTGELFF.

The chain joins TRBV5-6 to TRBJ2-5; D remains unclear. Looked up from germline, CDR1 is SGHDT and CDR2 is YYEEEE. The germline V and J ends were trimmed by 4 bases and 5 bases, with 12 bases remaining between them. The CDR3 is 13 amino acids. The CDR3: CASSPTTGETQYF. DNA for the CDR3: TGTGCCAGCAGCCCCACGACTGGCGAGACCCAGTACTTC. Full variable domain (missing parts from reference TRBV5-6 and TRBJ2-5): DAGVTQSPTHLIKTRGQQVTLRCSPKSGHDTVSWYQQALGQGPQFIFQYYEEEERQRGNFPDRFSGHQFPNYSSELNVNALLLGDSALYLCASSPTTGETQYFGPGTRLLVL.

The V and J genes are TRBV29-1 and TRBJ1-2; D not resolved. This CDR3 is built from 12 residues. The V gene lost 8 bases and the J gene lost 8 bases, with 18 bases spanning the gap. Germline V gene lookup returns CDR1 SQVTM and CDR2 ANQGSEA. CDR3 nucleotide sequence: TGCAGCACCCTCCAGACAAGTCAAGGCTACACCTTC. Amino acids: CSTLQTSQGYTF.

V gene TRBV5-5 combines with J gene TRBJ1-1; D is ambiguous. Trimming took off 2 bases at V and 2 bases at J, with 7 bases between the two ends. Germline values: CDR1 SGHKS, CDR2 YYEKEE (reference sequence). This CDR3 is 13 amino acids long. This CDR3 reads CASSFDTNTEAFF. CDR3 DNA sequence: TGTGCCAGCAGCTTTGACACAAACACTGAAGCTTTCTTT.

V usage is TRBV25-1 and J usage is TRBJ2-4; 7 bases agree with TRBD2. After removal of 3 bases from V and 0 bases from J, the junction contained 11 bases not matched to a gene. CDR1 is MGHDK and CDR2 is SYGVNS in the germline V gene. The CDR3 consists of 18 residues. CDR3 region: CASSEPGEGIVAKNIQYF. In DNA form, the CDR3 reads TGTGCCAGCAGTGAGCCCGGGGAGGGGATAGTAGCCAAAAACATTCAGTACTTC.